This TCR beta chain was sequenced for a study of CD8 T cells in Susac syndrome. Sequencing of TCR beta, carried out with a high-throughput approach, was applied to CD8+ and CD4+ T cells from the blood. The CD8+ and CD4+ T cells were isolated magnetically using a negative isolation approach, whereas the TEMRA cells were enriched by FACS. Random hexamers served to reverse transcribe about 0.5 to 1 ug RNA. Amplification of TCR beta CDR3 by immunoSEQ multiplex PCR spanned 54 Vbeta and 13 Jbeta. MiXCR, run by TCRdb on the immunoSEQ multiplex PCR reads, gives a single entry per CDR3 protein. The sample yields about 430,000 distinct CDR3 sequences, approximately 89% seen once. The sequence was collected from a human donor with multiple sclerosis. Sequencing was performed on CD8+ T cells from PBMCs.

The CDR3 here is CSVSTGRYLTEQFF. CDR3 in DNA: TGCAGCGTTAGTACGGGACGATATTTGACTGAGCAGTTCTTC. The chain carries TRBV29-1 and TRBJ2-1; D could derive from TRBD1 or TRBD2 (5 bases each). This CDR3 region has 14 residues. Between the trimmed V and J ends, which lost 5 bases and 9 bases, there was a span of 20 bases. Germline CDR1 reads SQVTM; CDR2 reads ANQGSEA.